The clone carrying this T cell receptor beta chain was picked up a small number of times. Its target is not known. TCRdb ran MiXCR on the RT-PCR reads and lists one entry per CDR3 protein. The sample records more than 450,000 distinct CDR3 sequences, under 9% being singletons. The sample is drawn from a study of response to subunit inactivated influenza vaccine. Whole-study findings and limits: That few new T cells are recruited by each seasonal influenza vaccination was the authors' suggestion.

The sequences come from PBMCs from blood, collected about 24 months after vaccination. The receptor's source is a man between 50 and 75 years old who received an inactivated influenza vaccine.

The CDR3 sequence is CASSLRQGFYNEQFF. The CDR3 coding sequence is TGTGCCAGCAGTTTACGACAGGGATTTTACAATGAGCAGTTCTTC. V usage is TRBV28 and J usage is TRBJ2-1; 7 bases match TRBD1. Per germline, CDR1 MDHEN and CDR2 SYDVKM. V shed 2 bases, J shed 4 bases, and the junction held 5 bases outside the gene matches. CDR3 length equals 15 residues.